This TCR beta chain comes out of a study of T-cell reconstitution after alpha-beta-depleted transplantation in children (dated by TCRdb to 2016 to 2017). Study-level background: Using TCR repertoire profiling, the study followed T-cell immune reconstitution in a quantitative way in children after TCRalphabeta/CD19-depleted allogeneic hematopoietic cell transplantation.

The CDR3 spans 13 residues, from the cysteine through the phenylalanine. The entry retains the CDR3 DNA only, 39 bases that are in frame from base 1. This clonotype was picked up a small number of times. Its antigen target is currently unknown. No base quality information exists; no much larger clone differs at one position. Receptors were amplified or captured by PCR. The sequencer was an Illumina HiSeq 2500. TCR library preparation used molecular barcoding, with unique molecular identifiers applied to normalize quantification of the TCRbeta repertoire. Using fastp trimming at Q25 and MiXCR clonotype assembly, TCRdb reanalyzed the public sequencing data and kept in-frame beta chains. Under each unique CDR3 protein, matching rows form one entry showing the most common genes and DNA. The sample table contains about 610,000 distinct CDR3 sequences; only one count was recorded for over 9.5% of them. The ten largest clones represent less than 5% of the sample.

The sequence was collected from a human donor who donated a stem cell graft to a child with acute myeloid leukemia. The material sequenced was PBMCs from the stem cell graft donor, taken from the stem cell graft. In this chain, TRBV21-1 is recombined with TRBJ1-1; the table's D call of TRBD1 was not tested on the DNA. TRBV21-1 is listed as a pseudogene. The CDR3 in this case is CASSTGANTEAFF. The DNA sequence follows: TGTGCCAGCAGCACGGGCGCCAACACTGAAGCTTTCTTT.